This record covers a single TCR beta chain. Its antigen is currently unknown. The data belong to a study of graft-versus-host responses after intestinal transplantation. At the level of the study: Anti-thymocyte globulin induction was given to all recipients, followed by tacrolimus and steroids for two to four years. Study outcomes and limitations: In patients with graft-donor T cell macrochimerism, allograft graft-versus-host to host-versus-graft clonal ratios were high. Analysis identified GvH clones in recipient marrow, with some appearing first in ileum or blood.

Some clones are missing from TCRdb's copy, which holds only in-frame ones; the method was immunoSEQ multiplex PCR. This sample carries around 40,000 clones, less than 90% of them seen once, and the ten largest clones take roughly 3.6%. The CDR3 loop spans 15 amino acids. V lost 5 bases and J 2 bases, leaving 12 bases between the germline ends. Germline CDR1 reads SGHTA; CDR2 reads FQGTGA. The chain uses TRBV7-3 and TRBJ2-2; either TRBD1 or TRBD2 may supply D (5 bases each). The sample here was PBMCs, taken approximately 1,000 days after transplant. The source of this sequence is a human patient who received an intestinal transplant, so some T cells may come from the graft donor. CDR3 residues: CASSLSGPNTGELFF. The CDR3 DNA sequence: TGTGCCAGCAGCCTATCGGGGCCTAACACCGGGGAGCTGTTTTTT.